Following are 2 T cell receptor beta chains from one sample sequenced in a study of T-cell reconstitution after alpha-beta-depleted transplantation in children. Unique molecular identifiers featured in how the TCRbeta library was prepared. A single record per CDR3 protein comes from TCRdb applying MiXCR to the PCR reads. The sample has fewer than 700,000 distinct CDR3 sequences; under 15% are singletons. Sequenced here: PBMCs, mostly from graft donor cells, sampled 360 days after TCRalphabeta/CD19-depleted stem cell transplant. These receptors originate from a male patient between 10 and 17 years old who had a stem cell transplant for acute myeloid leukemia, so the T cells may come from the graft donor.

This clonotype was recorded many times. The CDR3 region has the DNA TGCAGTGCTAGAGATAAAATTTGGGACAACCTTGCCGAGCAGTACTTC. It specifies CSARDKIWDNLAEQYF. The chain recombines TRBV20-1 with TRBJ2-7; D is perhaps TRBD1 (6 bases). Germline assignment: CDR1 DFQATT and CDR2 SNEGSKA (reference sequence). V was shortened by 0 bases and J by 6 bases, with 21 bases between the two germline ends. There are 16 residues in the CDR3.

This clonotype was seen only a few times. This chain uses TRBV18 with TRBJ2-4, with no clear D. The V end lost 2 bases, the J end lost 0 bases, and 14 bases lay between the germline ends. The CDR3 is 17 residues long. CDR1 and CDR2 (germline): KGHSH, LQKENI. The CDR3 reads CASSPKRSTLAKNIQYF. The CDR3 DNA is TGTGCCAGCTCACCAAAGAGAAGCACTCTAGCCAAAAACATTCAGTACTTC.